These 26 T cell receptor beta chains were all obtained from the same sample, sequenced in a study of CD8 T cells in ankylosing spondylitis. Antigens of these TCRs are unknown. TCRdb processed the 5' RACE reads anew with MiXCR; each CDR3 protein has one entry. The sample holds tens of thousands of distinct CDR3 sequences, roughly 10% seen once. Points from the study as a whole: One TCR beta motif, made up of seven to nine highly homologous variants, appeared characteristic of ankylosing spondylitis blood.

Sequenced input: blood, either unsorted or a sorted T cell fraction (not recorded which). Every receptor here comes from a male donor with ankylosing spondylitis.

The chain has TRBV15 and TRBJ1-2; D is perhaps TRBD1 (5 bases). CDR1 and CDR2 from the germline V gene are LNHNV and YYDKDF (reference sequence). Trimming left V 0 bases short and J 1 base short, with 24 bases between. The CDR3 runs 20 residues. The CDR3 nucleotides read TGTGCCACCAGCAGAGAGGCCCCCGGATGGGGGGTGAGCCTTAACTATGGCTACACCTTC. Translating it yields CATSREAPGWGVSLNYGYTF.

This chain uses TRBV5-1 with TRBJ2-5, with 7 bases lining up with TRBD1. V lost 3 bases to trimming and J lost 2 bases; unmatched junction nucleotides: 16. Germline V gene lookup returns CDR1 SGHRS and CDR2 YFSETQ. The length of the CDR3 is 18 residues. Here the CDR3 DNA reads TGCGCCAGCAGCTGGGGTGTAGGGTCAGGGGGACCACAAGAGACCCAGTACTTC. Its translation: CASSWGVGSGGPQETQYF.

This clonotype was seen repeatedly, ten times or more. CDR3 residues: CASSQAQSGSIEQYF. The CDR3 region has the DNA TGTGCCAGCAGCCAAGCCCAGAGCGGCTCCATCGAGCAGTACTTC. V and J are TRBV4-2 and TRBJ2-7; D is perhaps TRBD2 (5 bases). The V end was cut by 1 base, the J end by 6 bases, with 16 bases between. The CDR3 is made up of 15 amino acids. Germline V gene lookup returns CDR1 LGHNA and CDR2 YNFKEQ.

The sample holds many counts of this clonotype. This chain uses TRBV5-1 with TRBJ2-1; 8 bases fit TRBD1. This CDR3 contains 13 residues. The junction had 4 bases not matched to a gene; V was cut back by 2 bases and J by 9 bases. Looked up from germline, CDR1 is SGHRS and CDR2 is YFSETQ. The chain's CDR3 is CASSFQGAGEQFF. CDR3 bases: TGCGCCAGCAGCTTCCAGGGGGCCGGTGAGCAGTTCTTC.

This clonotype has a count of ten or more. CDR3 protein: CASSQDGQYEAFF. The CDR3 region has the DNA TGCGCCAGCAGCCAAGATGGGCAGTATGAAGCTTTCTTT. The rearrangement joins TRBV4-1 to TRBJ1-1; D is unresolved. This CDR3 is built from 13 residues. CDR1 and CDR2 from the germline V gene are MGHRA and YSYEKL. Between the trimmed V and J ends, which lost 0 bases and 7 bases, there was a span of 9 bases.

The rearrangement joins TRBV11-2 to TRBJ1-2; no reliable D call. CDR3 length: 14 residues. Germline V lookup: CDR1 SGHAT, CDR2 FQNNGV. The germline V and J ends were trimmed by 0 bases and 4 bases, with 9 bases remaining between them. CDR3 nucleotide sequence: TGTGCCAGCAGCTTAGAATCGTTTCTCTATGGCTACACCTTC. This translates into CASSLESFLYGYTF.

This clonotype was detected many times. The rearrangement joins TRBV11-2 to TRBJ1-2; no definite D call. The CDR3 contains 16 residues. Germline-derived CDR1 and CDR2 are SGHAT and FQNNGV. Trimming left V 4 bases short and J 0 bases short, with 15 bases between. This CDR3 reads CASSSGTENPNYGYTF. The CDR3 nucleotides read TGTGCCAGCAGCTCCGGCACAGAGAATCCTAACTATGGCTACACCTTC. Together with reference TRBV11-2 and TRBJ1-2, the CDR3 gives the full variable domain: EAGVAQSPRYKIIEKRQSVAFWCNPISGHATLYWYQQILGQGPKLLIQFQNNGVVDDSQLPKDRFSAERLKGVDSTLKIQPAKLEDSAVYLCASSSGTENPNYGYTFGSGTRLTVV.

This clonotype was found many times. V is TRBV27 and J is TRBJ1-4; D uncertain. The CDR3 runs to 14 residues. The germline V gene has CDR1 MNHEY and CDR2 SMNVEV (reference sequence). V lost 3 bases, J lost 3 bases, and 8 bases lay in between. CDR3 in amino acids: CASSLMVANEKLFF. In DNA form, the CDR3 reads TGTGCCAGCAGTTTGATGGTCGCTAATGAAAAACTGTTTTTT. Looking up the rest from reference TRBV27 and TRBJ1-4 gives the full variable domain: EAQVTQNPRYLITVTGKKLTVTCSQNMNHEYMSWYRQDPGLGLRQIYYSMNVEVTDKGDVPEGYKVSRKEKRNFPLILESPSPNQTSLYFCASSLMVANEKLFFGSGTQLSVL.

This clonotype was counted a few times. V and J are TRBV29-1 and TRBJ1-2; tentatively, D is TRBD1 (5 bases). V lost 7 bases and J 0 bases, leaving 12 bases between the germline ends. This CDR3 comprises 13 residues. Germline CDR1 SQVTM, CDR2 ANQGSEA. In nucleotides, the CDR3 is TGCAGCGCTCGACAGAGTTCTAACTATGGCTACACCTTC. It translates to CSARQSSNYGYTF.

At least ten counts were recorded for this clonotype. The chain combines TRBV11-2 with TRBJ2-1, with a weak D call TRBD2 (6 bases). Germline-derived CDR1 and CDR2 are SGHAT and FQNNGV. V gave up 5 bases and J gave up 6 bases, with 14 bases separating them. The CDR3 contains 14 residues. CDR3 nucleotides: TGTGCCAGCAGCCACGGAGGGCCGTTCAATGAGCAGTTCTTC. This translates into CASSHGGPFNEQFF. Together with reference TRBV11-2 and TRBJ2-1, the CDR3 gives the full variable domain: EAGVAQSPRYKIIEKRQSVAFWCNPISGHATLYWYQQILGQGPKLLIQFQNNGVVDDSQLPKDRFSAERLKGVDSTLKIQPAKLEDSAVYLCASSHGGPFNEQFFGPGTRLTVL.

This clonotype came up a few times. The rearrangement uses TRBV20-1 and TRBJ2-7, with 9 bases aligning to TRBD2. This CDR3 is built from 16 residues. Germline trimming cut 3 bases from V and 0 bases from J; bases unmatched to any gene: 9. Germline lookup yields CDR1 DFQATT and CDR2 SNEGSKA (reference sequence). This CDR3 reads CSASTAGGPPSYEQYF. The CDR3 DNA follows: TGCAGTGCTAGTACGGCGGGAGGGCCACCCTCCTACGAGCAGTACTTC.

This clonotype was counted between two and nine times. The gene calls are TRBV11-2 and TRBJ2-7; a weak D match, TRBD1 (5 bases). With 1 base removed from V and 0 bases from J, the gap between germline ends came to 16 bases. Germline CDR1 reads SGHAT; CDR2 reads FQNNGV. The CDR3 is made up of 17 amino acids. The CDR3 nucleotides are TGTGCCAGCAGCTTAGGCGTAGGAGACAGAATCTCCTACGAGCAGTACTTC. Encoded protein: CASSLGVGDRISYEQYF.

In its sample, this clonotype was seen many times. This chain joins TRBV20-1 and TRBJ2-7, with D unclear. This CDR3 is built from 13 residues. CDR1 and CDR2 from the germline V gene are DFQATT and SNEGSKA (reference sequence). Trimming stripped 5 bases from V and 3 bases from J, with 14 bases between. The CDR3, as DNA: TGCAGTGCTTCAGGTAGTGAGGACTACGAGCAGTACTTC. Translating gives CSASGSEDYEQYF.

This clonotype was seen a handful of times. This chain links TRBV7-9 with TRBJ1-4, with unresolved D. Germline V CDR1 and CDR2: SEHNR, FQNEAQ (reference sequence). This CDR3 is 13 amino acids long. V was trimmed by 0 bases and J by 6 bases, leaving 5 bases between them. CDR3 protein: CASSLAIDEKLFF. The CDR3 bases are TGTGCCAGCAGCTTAGCGATCGATGAAAAACTGTTTTTT.

This clonotype was observed many times. The chain carries TRBV11-2 and TRBJ2-2; 8 bases match TRBD1. Germline CDR1 reads SGHAT; CDR2 reads FQNNGV. The CDR3 sequence is 17 residues long. V shed 5 bases, J shed 1 base, and the junction held 9 bases outside the gene matches. This chain's CDR3 is CASSQLEGQGNTGELFF. As DNA, the CDR3 is TGTGCCAGCAGCCAACTTGAAGGACAGGGGAACACCGGGGAGCTGTTTTTT.

This clonotype was counted ten times or more. The rearrangement uses TRBV12-3 or TRBV12-4 and TRBJ1-5, with D perhaps matching TRBD1 (6 bases). The CDR3 is 14 amino acids. The V gene lost 2 bases and the J gene lost 7 bases, with 12 bases spanning the gap. The CDR3 region has the DNA TGTGCCAGCAGTTTAAGTACAGGGAGACAGCCCCAGCATTTT. Its translation is CASSLSTGRQPQHF.

This chain joins TRBV12-3 or TRBV12-4 and TRBJ2-5, with 7 nucleotides matching TRBD1. V lost 5 bases to trimming and J lost 5 bases; unmatched junction nucleotides: 8. The CDR3 sequence is 14 residues long. The CDR3 reads CASSPDREGETQYF. DNA of the CDR3: TGTGCCAGCAGTCCTGACAGGGAAGGGGAGACCCAGTACTTC.

This clonotype has a count of ten or more. The chain joins TRBV11-1 to TRBJ2-2; a possible D gene is TRBD2 (7 bases). Trimming stripped 5 bases from V and 1 base from J, with 20 bases between. This CDR3 is built from 18 residues. The germline V gene has CDR1 SGHAT and CDR2 FQDESV (reference sequence). CDR3: CASSDTRGGGRNTGELFF. DNA for the CDR3: TGTGCCAGCAGCGACACCCGCGGCGGGGGCAGGAACACCGGGGAGCTGTTTTTT.

The sample holds many counts of this clonotype. The chain joins TRBV20-1 to TRBJ2-7, with D perhaps TRBD2 (6 bases). The CDR3 has 13 amino acids. Trimming pared 6 bases from V and 3 bases from J, leaving 15 bases between. In germline, CDR1 is DFQATT, CDR2 SNEGSKA (reference sequence). Written as DNA, the CDR3 is TGCAGTGCCCGGGACTGGGAGGTCTACGAGCAGTACTTC. Residues: CSARDWEVYEQYF.

In this sample, this clonotype turned up many times. The chain uses TRBV11-2 and TRBJ2-3; TRBD2 might be the D (6 bases). The V gene lost 3 bases and the J gene lost 4 bases, with 8 bases spanning the gap. Germline lookup yields CDR1 SGHAT and CDR2 FQNNGV. CDR3 length: 13 amino acids. CDR3 coding DNA: TGTGCCAGCAGCTTTGGAGGGCCAGATACGCAGTATTTT. It codes for CASSFGGPDTQYF.

V and J are TRBV2 and TRBJ1-5; weak D call: TRBD1 (5 bases). The CDR3 contains 14 residues. Germline V gene data show CDR1 as SNHLY and CDR2 as FYNNEI. Trimming took 6 bases from V and 3 from J, leaving 12 bases between them. The CDR3 here is CASSLGAVNQPQHF. CDR3 coding DNA: TGTGCCAGCAGCCTCGGGGCCGTCAATCAGCCCCAGCATTTT.

The chain employs TRBV5-6 and TRBJ1-5; no clear D. There are 14 residues in the CDR3. Germline V gives CDR1 SGHDT, CDR2 YYEEEE. V gave up 4 bases and J gave up 4 bases, with 12 bases separating them. Here the CDR3 DNA reads TGTGCCAGCAGCCTTTACGGCATTAATCAGCCCCAGCATTTT. This codes for CASSLYGINQPQHF.

J is TRBJ2-5 and V is TRBV24-1; a possible D gene is TRBD1 (5 bases). Between the trimmed V and J ends, which lost 1 base and 0 bases, there was a span of 8 bases. The CDR3 covers 15 residues. Per germline, CDR1 KGHDR and CDR2 SFDVKD. As DNA, the CDR3 is TGTGCCACCAGTGATTTCCAGGGTAACCAAGAGACCCAGTACTTC. The encoded protein is CATSDFQGNQETQYF.

The sample holds many counts of this clonotype. This rearrangement joins TRBV20-1 to TRBJ2-1, with TRBD2 matching over 10 bases. This CDR3 spans 16 amino acids. The germline V gene has CDR1 DFQATT and CDR2 SNEGSKA (reference sequence). Unmatched junction bases numbered 4, after V lost 2 bases and J lost 0 bases. Here the CDR3 reads CSARLTSGVSYNEQFF. CDR3 DNA: TGCAGTGCTAGACTAACTAGCGGGGTCTCCTACAATGAGCAGTTCTTC.

This clonotype was detected a few times. V and J are TRBV5-6 and TRBJ1-1; 8 bases fit TRBD1. Germline-derived CDR1 and CDR2 are SGHDT and YYEEEE. The CDR3 runs to 14 residues. Unmatched junction bases numbered 4, after V lost 5 bases and J lost 1 base. CDR3 sequence: CASRGQGGNTEAFF. In DNA form, the CDR3 reads TGTGCCAGCAGAGGACAGGGAGGGAACACTGAAGCTTTCTTT.

V and J are TRBV27 and TRBJ2-6; 9 bases are shared with TRBD1. CDR3 length equals 18 residues. J gave up 4 bases and V 5 bases, and 12 bases lay outside the gene matches. CDR1 and CDR2 from the germline V gene are MNHEY and SMNVEV (reference sequence). CDR3 DNA: TGTGCCAGCAGTCCCGGGACAGGGACTACCCTCGGGGCCAACGTCCTGACTTTC. Translation gives CASSPGTGTTLGANVLTF.